Shown below are 7 T cell receptor beta chains from a single sample sequenced in a study of blood T cells in healthy people across ages. A J-beta primer mix and a sample-barcoded 5' primer were used in a second PCR of about 7 to 12 cycles. MiXCR, applied by TCRdb to the 5' RACE reads, yields one record per CDR3 protein. The sample carries roughly 700,000 distinct CDR3 sequences, around a quarter recorded once. These data are also associated with another study on T cells of mothers and their children.

Sequencing was done on a sample of blood. Every receptor here comes from a boy aged 5-17 years in good health.

A few counts support this clonotype. Written as DNA, the CDR3 is TGTGTACGTCCCGAAGTAGAACGGAGGACAAACTCTGGAAACACCATATATTTT. It encodes CVRPEVERRTNSGNTIYF. The V call is TRBV6-2 or TRBV6-3, the J call TRBJ1-3; D might be TRBD1 (5 bases). The germline V gene encodes CDR1 MNHEY and CDR2 SVGEGT. The CDR3 runs 18 residues.

This clonotype was observed a few times. This chain joins TRBV12-3 or TRBV12-4 and TRBJ2-7, with no clear D. V was pared by 5 bases and J by 1 base, with 15 bases between. CDR3 size: 15 residues. The CDR3 loop reads CASSPPLGLSYEQYF. The CDR3 nucleotides are TGTGCCAGCAGTCCCCCATTGGGCTTGTCCTACGAGCAGTACTTC.

This clonotype was detected only a few times. The chain employs TRBV11-2 and TRBJ1-3; 10 bases are a match to TRBD1. Germline assignment: CDR1 SGHAT and CDR2 FQNNGV. Trimming took 6 bases from V and 0 from J; bases not matched to a gene: 11. This CDR3 spans 18 amino acids. CDR3 nucleotides: TGTGCCAGCAGATCGATTCGGGACAGGGGAAACTCTGGAAACACCATATATTTT. Translating it yields CASRSIRDRGNSGNTIYF. Combining the CDR3 with reference TRBV11-2 and TRBJ1-3 gives the whole variable domain EAGVAQSPRYKIIEKRQSVAFWCNPISGHATLYWYQQILGQGPKLLIQFQNNGVVDDSQLPKDRFSAERLKGVDSTLKIQPAKLEDSAVYLCASRSIRDRGNSGNTIYFGEGSWLTVV.

This clonotype was observed a handful of times. The V and J genes are TRBV27 and TRBJ1-2, with D possibly TRBD1 on 6 matching bases. This CDR3 contains 18 residues. V shed 6 bases and J shed 1 base, with 24 bases lying between them. Germline CDR1 is MNHEY and CDR2 is SMNVEV (reference sequence). The CDR3 protein is CASSTIWQRDTFNYGYTF. As DNA, the CDR3 is TGTGCCAGCAGCACTATTTGGCAACGGGACACCTTTAACTATGGCTACACCTTC.

This clonotype was detected a few times. J is TRBJ2-5 and V is TRBV7-6; 7 nucleotides align to TRBD1. J was trimmed by 8 bases and V by 4 bases; bases with no gene match: 10. CDR3 size: 14 residues. From germline, CDR1 is SGHVS and CDR2 FNYEAQ. In DNA, the CDR3 is TGTGCCAGCAGCTCCACAGGGGCGGGCGAAACCCAGTACTTC. This codes for CASSSTGAGETQYF.

The gene calls are TRBV4-3 and TRBJ2-7; D is undetermined. The CDR3 runs to 15 residues. The germline V gene encodes CDR1 LGHNA and CDR2 YSLEER. The V end lost 3 bases, the J end lost 3 bases, and 15 bases lay between the germline ends. The CDR3 spells CASSQQVLQSYEQYF. The CDR3 DNA sequence: TGCGCCAGCAGCCAGCAGGTGCTTCAGAGCTACGAGCAGTACTTC.

The chain employs TRBV18 and TRBJ2-1; D is unclear. CDR3 length: 14 residues. The germline V and J ends were trimmed by 0 bases and 7 bases, with 10 bases remaining between them. Germline lookup yields CDR1 KGHSH and CDR2 LQKENI. CDR3 DNA sequence: TGTGCCAGCTCACCACCGCCAACTTCAAATGAGCAGTTCTTC. Its translation: CASSPPPTSNEQFF.